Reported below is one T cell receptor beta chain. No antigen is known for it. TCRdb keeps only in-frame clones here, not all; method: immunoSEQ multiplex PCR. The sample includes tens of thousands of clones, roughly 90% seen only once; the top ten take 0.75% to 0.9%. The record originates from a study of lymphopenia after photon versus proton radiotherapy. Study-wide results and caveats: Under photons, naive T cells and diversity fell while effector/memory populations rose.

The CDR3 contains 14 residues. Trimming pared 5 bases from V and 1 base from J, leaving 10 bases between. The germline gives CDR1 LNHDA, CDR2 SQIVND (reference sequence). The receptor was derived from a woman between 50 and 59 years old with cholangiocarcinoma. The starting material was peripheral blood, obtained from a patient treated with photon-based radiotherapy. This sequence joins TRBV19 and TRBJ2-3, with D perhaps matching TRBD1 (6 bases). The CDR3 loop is CASSVWGRTDTQYF. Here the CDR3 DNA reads TGTGCCAGTAGTGTCTGGGGGCGCACAGATACGCAGTATTTT.